These 25 T cell receptor beta chains originate from one sample sequenced in a study of T cell repertoires in cytomegalovirus infection. Antigens for these TCRs are unknown. TCRdb passed the reads through MiXCR, listing each CDR3 protein once. This table has fewer than 200,000 distinct CDR3 sequences, roughly a fifth appearing once. The sample in question was CD8+ T cells from cultured PBMCs, obtained from culture after CMV antigen stimulation. The receptors were sampled from a human donor in good health (CMV status not recorded). Some clones in this sample may be carry-over from other donors' samples.

In this sample, this clonotype turned up once. The chain couples TRBV6-8 to TRBJ1-2; TRBD1 matches 7 bases. V was clipped by 7 bases and J by 4 bases; unmatched bases: 6. The CDR3 contains 13 residues. Germline lookup yields CDR1 MNHGY and CDR2 SAAAGT. CDR3 in amino acids: CASTENRGYGYTF. The CDR3 DNA reads as TGTGCCAGCACCGAAAACAGGGGCTATGGCTACACCTTC.

The rearrangement links TRBV12-3 or TRBV12-4 to TRBJ2-5; TRBD1 matches 8 bases. The CDR3 is made up of 15 amino acids. The V and J ends lost 5 bases and 5 bases, in that order; junction bases with no gene match: 10. The CDR3 here is CASSKQQGARETQYF. The CDR3 DNA is TGTGCCAGCAGTAAACAGCAGGGGGCTCGGGAGACCCAGTACTTC.

The chain combines TRBV28 with TRBJ1-5; no clear D gene. Trimming removed 3 bases from V and 6 bases from J, with 6 bases in between. CDR3 length: 12 residues. The germline V gene has CDR1 MDHEN and CDR2 SYDVKM. The CDR3 nucleotides read TGTGCCAGCAGTTTTACGGGTCAGCCCCAGCATTTT. It is translated as CASSFTGQPQHF.

As regards this clonotype: At one of its ends the junction is not consistent with the germline gene, which may arise from a read error. V and J are TRBV14 and TRBJ2-5; the D gene is possibly TRBD1 (6 bases). The CDR3 is 14 residues long. Germline V gene lookup returns CDR1 SGHDN and CDR2 FVKESK. This chain's CDR3 is CASSKEDRDGTQYF. The DNA of the CDR3 is TGTGCCAGCAGCAAAGAGGACAGAGACGGGACCCAGTACTTC.

This clonotype came up many times. The genes are TRBV7-2 and TRBJ1-2; D gene ambiguous. CDR3 size: 13 residues. Deletions cut 2 bases from V and 6 bases from J, with 10 bases between. In germline, CDR1 is SGHTA, CDR2 FQGNSA. The CDR3 loop reads CASSLWGGHGYTF. CDR3 DNA: TGTGCCAGCAGCTTATGGGGAGGCCATGGCTACACCTTC.

This clonotype was seen more than once but under ten times. V usage is TRBV11-1 and J usage is TRBJ2-7; the match to TRBD2 covers 11 bases. Germline trimming cut 0 bases from V and 3 bases from J; bases unmatched to any gene: 4. Germline V CDR1 and CDR2: SGHAT, FQDESV (reference sequence). CDR3 length: 16 residues. The CDR3 is CASSLAPTSGGYEQYF. As DNA, the CDR3 is TGTGCCAGCAGCTTAGCCCCTACTAGCGGGGGCTACGAGCAGTACTTC. The full variable domain, rest sourced from reference TRBV11-1 and TRBJ2-7, is EAEVAQSPRYKITEKSQAVAFWCDPISGHATLYWYRQILGQGPELLVQFQDESVVDDSQLPKDRFSAERLKGVDSTLKIQPAELGDSAMYLCASSLAPTSGGYEQYFGPGTRLTVT.

Here the CDR3 reads CASTSGRGELFF. The CDR3 region has the DNA TGTGCCAGCACCTCGGGCAGGGGAGAGCTGTTTTTT. The chain links TRBV7-9 to TRBJ1-4, with a tentative D call TRBD1 (6 bases). The CDR3 is 12 residues long. The germline CDR1 and CDR2 sequences are SEHNR and FQNEAQ (reference sequence). The V gene lost 7 bases and the J gene lost 14 bases, with 17 bases spanning the gap.

This clonotype was seen more than once but under ten times. The chain has TRBV7-2 and TRBJ2-7; possibly TRBD2 for D (5 bases). CDR3 length equals 13 residues. Trimming took 3 bases from V and 2 from J, leaving 8 bases between them. Germline CDR1 SGHTA, CDR2 FQGNSA. The CDR3: CASSLSGTYEQYF. DNA for the CDR3: TGTGCCAGCAGCTTGAGCGGTACCTACGAGCAGTACTTC.

This chain uses TRBV7-9 with TRBJ1-2, with 10 bases lining up with TRBD1. CDR1 is SEHNR, CDR2 FQNEAQ, per germline (reference sequence). This CDR3 comprises 13 residues. After removal of 5 bases from V and 7 bases from J, the junction contained 4 bases not matched to a gene. CDR3 in amino acids: CASSDRTGGGYTF. In DNA, the CDR3 is TGTGCCAGCAGCGATCGGACAGGGGGTGGCTACACCTTC.

This clonotype has a handful of counts. The chain combines TRBV25-1 with TRBJ1-1, with D possibly matching TRBD1 (5 bases). CDR1 is MGHDK, CDR2 SYGVNS, per germline. The V end was cut by 8 bases, the J end by 8 bases, with 9 bases between. CDR3 length: 10 amino acids. CDR3 nucleotides: TGTGCCAGCCTAGACAGAGAAGCTTTCTTT. Its translation is CASLDREAFF.

This clonotype was seen only a few times. The CDR3 is CASRTGALADTQYF. CDR3 nucleotide sequence: TGTGCCAGCAGAACAGGGGCCCTCGCAGATACGCAGTATTTT. The chain employs TRBV12-3 or TRBV12-4 and TRBJ2-3; 7 bases agree with TRBD1. V lost 6 bases and J lost 4; bases outside the gene matches: 7. The CDR3 is 14 amino acids.

This clonotype has only a few counts. The V gene is TRBV7-3, the J gene TRBJ1-3, with D uncertain. Germline assignment: CDR1 SGHTA and CDR2 FQGTGA. This CDR3 spans 13 amino acids. Trimming pared 0 bases from V and 2 bases from J, leaving 2 bases between. CDR3 coding DNA: TGTGCCAGCAGCTTAACCCCTGGAAACACCATATATTTT. It codes for CASSLTPGNTIYF.

J is TRBJ2-7 and V is TRBV7-2, with a tentative D call TRBD1 (5 bases). Germline values: CDR1 SGHTA, CDR2 FQGNSA. V was clipped by 4 bases and J by 0 bases, with 10 bases between them. This CDR3 contains 14 residues. The CDR3 loop is CASSYLDISYEQYF. In DNA form, the CDR3 reads TGTGCCAGCAGCTATTTGGACATCTCCTACGAGCAGTACTTC.

This chain joins TRBV7-2 and TRBJ1-6; unclear D gene. Germline values: CDR1 SGHTA, CDR2 FQGNSA. V was shortened by 1 base and J by 2 bases, with 12 bases between the two germline ends. The CDR3 has 17 residues. DNA of the CDR3: TGTGCCAGCAGCTTAGTCGGGGTAGCTGCCTATAATTCACCCCTCCACTTT. Residues: CASSLVGVAAYNSPLHF. Looking up the rest from reference TRBV7-2 and TRBJ1-6 gives the full variable domain: GAGVSQSPSNKVTEKGKDVELRCDPISGHTALYWYRQSLGQGLEFLIYFQGNSAPDKSGLPSDRFSAERTGGSVSTLTIQRTQQEDSAVYLCASSLVGVAAYNSPLHFGNGTRLTVT.

This clonotype was detected only a few times. The chain recombines TRBV12-3 or TRBV12-4 with TRBJ2-7; 7 nucleotides agree with TRBD2. Trimming removed 3 bases from V and 7 bases from J; junction bases left unmatched: 6. The CDR3 sequence is 13 residues long. The CDR3 sequence: CASSFPLGGEQYF. CDR3 DNA: TGTGCCAGCAGTTTCCCCCTGGGGGGGGAGCAGTACTTC.

This clonotype has a handful of counts. CDR3 in DNA: TGTGCCAGCAGGCCCAGACAGGGAGAGCTGGCTGGGGCCAACGTCCTGACTTTC. Protein: CASRPRQGELAGANVLTF. This sequence joins TRBV7-9 and TRBJ2-6; TRBD1 matches 7 bases. CDR1 SEHNR and CDR2 FQNEAQ come from the germline V gene (reference sequence). V shed 6 bases, J shed 2 bases, and the junction held 13 bases outside the gene matches. The CDR3 length is 18 residues.

This clonotype was picked up a small number of times. The J gene is TRBJ1-4, the V gene TRBV2; D may be TRBD1 (5 bases). Germline-derived CDR1 and CDR2 are SNHLY and FYNNEI. There are 17 residues in the CDR3. The V and J ends lost 7 bases and 2 bases respectively, with 20 bases between them. CDR3 in amino acids: CASTRTGEYLTNEKLFF. The CDR3 bases are TGTGCCAGCACCCGAACGGGGGAGTACCTGACTAATGAAAAACTGTTTTTT.

The chain employs TRBV6-2 or TRBV6-3 and TRBJ1-5; D remains unclear. The V end lost 3 bases, the J end lost 4 bases, and 10 bases lay between the germline ends. The CDR3 sequence is 14 residues long. Germline CDR1 reads MNHEY; CDR2 reads SVGEGT. This CDR3 reads CASSYRTENQPQHF. The CDR3 DNA reads TGTGCCAGCAGTTATAGAACAGAAAATCAGCCCCAGCATTTT.

This clonotype has more than one count but fewer than ten. This chain uses TRBV7-2 with TRBJ2-7, with no clear D. The germline V gene has CDR1 SGHTA and CDR2 FQGNSA. CDR3 length: 13 residues. The V end was cut by 5 bases, the J end by 2 bases, with 10 bases between. This chain's CDR3 is CASSPGPAYEQYF. CDR3 DNA sequence: TGTGCCAGCAGCCCCGGGCCGGCCTACGAGCAGTACTTC.

The rearrangement uses TRBV7-6 and TRBJ2-7, with 8 positions matching TRBD1. Germline V CDR1 and CDR2: SGHVS, FNYEAQ. The CDR3 has 16 residues. J was trimmed by 2 bases and V by 1 base; bases with no gene match: 7. CDR3 in DNA: TGTGCCAGCAGCTTAGGCCGCCCGACAGGGGCCTACGAGCAGTACTTC. Translating it yields CASSLGRPTGAYEQYF.

The chain has TRBV12-3 or TRBV12-4 and TRBJ1-1, with TRBD1 identical over 7 bases. The J segment lost 4 bases and the V segment lost 2 bases, leaving 4 bases of the junction unmatched. This CDR3 region has 14 residues. The CDR3 is CASSLLPGGTEAFF. As DNA, the CDR3 is TGTGCCAGCAGTTTATTGCCAGGGGGCACTGAAGCTTTCTTT.

This clonotype has a count of ten or more. The chain is built from TRBV12-3 or TRBV12-4 and TRBJ1-5; the D gene is possibly TRBD1 (6 bases). The CDR3 covers 14 residues. Trimming removed 3 bases at V and 4 bases at J, with 10 bases between. The CDR3 region has the DNA TGTGCCAGCAGTTTTGGGGGCACTAATCAGCCCCAGCATTTT. Its translation is CASSFGGTNQPQHF.

The chain combines TRBV11-2 with TRBJ2-3; perhaps TRBD1 as D (5 bases). Between the trimmed V and J ends, which lost 3 bases and 3 bases, there was a span of 7 bases. The germline V gene has CDR1 SGHAT and CDR2 FQNNGV. CDR3 length equals 13 residues. CDR3 protein: CASSFRQTDTQYF. For the CDR3, the DNA is TGTGCCAGCAGCTTCCGACAGACAGATACGCAGTATTTT.

The rearrangement joins TRBV28 to TRBJ1-6; possible D gene TRBD1, 5 bases. Trimming cost V 3 bases and J 7 bases, with 16 bases left between them. This CDR3 is 16 amino acids long. The V gene's germline CDR1 is MDHEN and CDR2 SYDVKM. The CDR3 sequence: CASSLTVVGWNSPLHF. CDR3 DNA sequence: TGTGCCAGCAGTTTGACAGTCGTCGGCTGGAATTCACCCCTCCACTTT. The full variable domain, its missing parts supplied by reference TRBV28 and TRBJ1-6, is DVKVTQSSRYLVKRTGEKVFLECVQDMDHENMFWYRQDPGLGLRLIYFSYDVKMKEKGDIPEGYSVSREKKERFSLILESASTNQTSMYLCASSLTVVGWNSPLHFGNGTRLTVT.

The V and J genes are TRBV2 and TRBJ1-1; 8 positions agree with TRBD1. The CDR3 is made up of 14 amino acids. The J segment lost 1 base and the V segment lost 10 bases, leaving 8 bases of the junction unmatched. The germline V gene encodes CDR1 SNHLY and CDR2 FYNNEI. The CDR3 sequence: CATSRQGPNTEAFF. CDR3 in DNA: TGTGCCACGTCCAGACAGGGGCCGAACACTGAAGCTTTCTTT.